Each of the 18 T cell receptor beta chains below was sequenced from the same sample in a study of blood T cell repertoires in COVID-19. TCRdb's copy holds only in-frame clones and misses some; the assay was immunoSEQ multiplex PCR. The sample yields 150,000 to 180,000 clones, about 85% seen once. The sequenced sample was peripheral blood. These receptors were collected from a man between 60 and 75 years old with COVID-19, enrolled during active disease.

Notes on this clone: Other DNA variants within this sample encode the same CDR3. The genes are TRBV4-3 and TRBJ1-5, with D uncertain. The V end was cut by 0 bases, the J end by 6 bases, with 12 bases between. The CDR3 is 15 residues long. Germline CDR1 is LGHNA and CDR2 is YSLEER. The CDR3 is CASSQDRGIGQPQHF. The CDR3 DNA reads TGCGCCAGCAGCCAAGATCGGGGAATTGGTCAGCCCCAGCATTTT.

The chain links TRBV11-3 to TRBJ2-4; 7 bases are a match to TRBD1. The V gene end was trimmed by 5 bases and the J gene end by 0 bases; junction bases not matched to a gene: 7. Germline lookup yields CDR1 SGHNT and CDR2 YENEEA. This CDR3 comprises 16 residues. CDR3 sequence reads: CASSTETGSAKNIQYF. The DNA for the CDR3 is TGTGCCAGCAGCACCGAGACAGGGTCAGCCAAAAACATTCAGTACTTC.

This clone has more than one count but fewer than ten. The chain employs TRBV12-5 and TRBJ2-7; D is unresolved. The germline V gene has CDR1 LGHNT and CDR2 FRNRAP. Trimming removed 6 bases from V and 0 bases from J, with 24 bases in between. The CDR3 totals 18 residues. The CDR3 coding sequence is TGTGCTAGTGGCCAAATACCGACATCCTACGTTCGCTCCTACGAGCAGTACTTC. This codes for CASGQIPTSYVRSYEQYF.

This chain joins TRBV11-2 and TRBJ2-3, with D unclear. Germline assignment: CDR1 SGHAT and CDR2 FQNNGV. V was shortened by 3 bases and J by 10 bases, with 8 bases between the two germline ends. The CDR3 totals 11 residues. This CDR3 is CASSFSVSQYF. Here the CDR3 DNA reads TGTGCCAGCAGCTTCTCTGTATCGCAGTATTTT.

The rearrangement joins TRBV12-3 or TRBV12-4 to TRBJ2-7; D ambiguous. The V end lost 3 bases, the J end lost 5 bases, and 11 bases lay between the germline ends. The CDR3 runs to 13 residues. CDR3: CASSLVRRDEQYF. As DNA, the CDR3 is TGTGCCAGCAGTTTGGTAAGACGGGACGAGCAGTACTTC.

The chain recombines TRBV5-1 with TRBJ2-3; maybe TRBD2 (5 bases). Trimming cost V 2 bases and J 5 bases, with 9 bases left between them. The V gene's germline CDR1 is SGHRS and CDR2 YFSETQ. CDR3 size: 13 residues. CDR3 loop: CASSLAGLDTQYF. CDR3 sequence (DNA): TGCGCCAGCAGCTTAGCCGGACTAGATACGCAGTATTTT.

The chain employs TRBV12-3 or TRBV12-4 and TRBJ2-3; 7 nucleotides agree with TRBD1. The CDR3 contains 12 residues. J gave up 7 bases and V 6 bases, and 4 bases lay outside the gene matches. This CDR3 reads CASSTGQYTQYF. The DNA for the CDR3 is TGTGCCAGCAGCACGGGACAGTATACGCAGTATTTT.

This clone has a handful of counts. The chain carries TRBV12-5 and TRBJ1-1; D gene uncertain. Trimming took 1 base from V and 11 from J, leaving 11 bases between them. Germline loops: CDR1 LGHNT, CDR2 FRNRAP. The CDR3 loop spans 12 amino acids. In DNA, the CDR3 is TGTGCTAGTGGTTTGGGCGTCATAGCTGCTTTCTTT. It encodes CASGLGVIAAFF.

The chain recombines TRBV12-3 or TRBV12-4 with TRBJ1-2; D is ambiguous. Trimming shortened V by 5 bases and J by 7 bases, and 11 bases separated the two germline ends. This CDR3 comprises 12 residues. The CDR3 reads CASSVGSSGYTF. DNA for the CDR3: TGTGCCAGCAGTGTAGGGAGCAGTGGCTACACCTTC.

CDR3 in DNA: TGTGCCAGCAGCGGAAGACAGCACTCTGGAAACACCATATATTTT. Protein product: CASSGRQHSGNTIYF. The V and J genes are TRBV7-2 and TRBJ1-3; a weak D match, TRBD1 (5 bases). This CDR3 comprises 15 residues. CDR1 and CDR2 (germline): SGHTA, FQGNSA. V was shortened by 5 bases and J by 0 bases, with 11 bases between the two germline ends.

The J gene is TRBJ1-1, the V gene TRBV7-2; D possibly corresponds to TRBD1 (5 bases). Germline CDR1 is SGHTA and CDR2 is FQGNSA. The V and J ends lost 4 bases and 1 base respectively, with 13 bases between them. This CDR3 comprises 15 residues. The CDR3 nucleotides read TGTGCCAGCAGCTCACGACAGACGAGGAACACTGAAGCTTTCTTT. Protein product: CASSSRQTRNTEAFF.

V gene TRBV6-2 or TRBV6-3 combines with J gene TRBJ1-1; D is perhaps TRBD1 (6 bases). CDR1 is MNHEY and CDR2 is SVGEGT in the germline V gene. The CDR3 is 16 amino acids. Deletions cut 2 bases from V and 6 bases from J, with 19 bases between. CDR3 loop: CASSYRPGTYLSEAFF. CDR3 sequence (DNA): TGTGCCAGCAGTTACCGCCCCGGGACATATCTTTCTGAAGCTTTCTTT.

V gene TRBV29-1 combines with J gene TRBJ1-1; TRBD1 aligns across 8 bases. Looked up from germline, CDR1 is SQVTM and CDR2 is ANQGSEA. The length of the CDR3 is 17 residues. Trimming removed 1 base from V and 0 bases from J; junction bases left unmatched: 10. CDR3 in amino acids: CSVEVRQGSLMNTEAFF. The CDR3, as DNA: TGCAGCGTTGAAGTTAGACAGGGGTCCCTGATGAACACTGAAGCTTTCTTT.

The V call is TRBV6-5, the J call TRBJ2-1; D is possibly TRBD1 (5 bases). The CDR3 is made up of 15 amino acids. The V end was cut by 6 bases, the J end by 3 bases, with 15 bases between. The V gene's germline CDR1 is MNHEY and CDR2 SVGAGI. The CDR3 protein is CASSPDRIVYNEQFF. CDR3 in DNA: TGTGCCAGCAGCCCCGACAGAATAGTCTACAATGAGCAGTTCTTC.

The chain carries TRBV18 and TRBJ1-5; D might be TRBD1 (6 bases). V was cut by 4 bases and J by 0 bases, with 10 bases left in between. Germline V lookup: CDR1 KGHSH, CDR2 LQKENI. There are 15 residues in the CDR3. CDR3 sequence (DNA): TGTGCCAGCTCACACAGGGAGATTAGCAATCAGCCCCAGCATTTT. Protein: CASSHREISNQPQHF.

V and J are TRBV18 and TRBJ2-6, with D possibly TRBD1 on 6 matching bases. Germline V gene lookup returns CDR1 KGHSH and CDR2 LQKENI. The V gene lost 3 bases and the J gene lost 0 bases, with 12 bases spanning the gap. CDR3 length: 17 residues. The CDR3 DNA reads TGTGCCAGCTCACCCTCGGGACATTCCTCTGGGGCCAACGTCCTGACTTTC. Translated, it gives CASSPSGHSSGANVLTF. The full variable domain, with the rest looked up from reference TRBV18 and TRBJ2-6, is NAGVMQNPRHLVRRRGQEARLRCSPMKGHSHVYWYRQLPEEGLKFMVYLQKENIIDESGMPKERFSAEFPKEGPSILRIQQVVRGDSAAYFCASSPSGHSSGANVLTFGAGSRLTVL.

The rearrangement uses TRBV6-1 and TRBJ1-6; 7 nucleotides agree with TRBD1. The CDR3 runs to 15 residues. The trim removed 1 base at V and 8 bases at J, leaving 5 bases unmatched. Germline CDR1 is MNHNS and CDR2 is SASEGT. Here the CDR3 reads CASSEGFRGDSPLHF. In DNA form, the CDR3 reads TGTGCCAGCAGTGAAGGATTCAGGGGGGATTCACCCCTCCACTTT.

In its sample, this clone was seen once. The chain combines TRBV7-9 with TRBJ2-2, with 10 nucleotides matching TRBD2. The CDR3 consists of 18 residues. Per the germline V gene, CDR1 is SEHNR and CDR2 is FQNEAQ (reference sequence). V gave up 3 bases and J gave up 7 bases; unmatched junction bases: 14. The CDR3 sequence is CASSFLLAGNSVDGELFF. The CDR3 DNA follows: TGTGCCAGCAGCTTCCTACTAGCGGGGAATAGCGTTGACGGGGAGCTGTTTTTT.